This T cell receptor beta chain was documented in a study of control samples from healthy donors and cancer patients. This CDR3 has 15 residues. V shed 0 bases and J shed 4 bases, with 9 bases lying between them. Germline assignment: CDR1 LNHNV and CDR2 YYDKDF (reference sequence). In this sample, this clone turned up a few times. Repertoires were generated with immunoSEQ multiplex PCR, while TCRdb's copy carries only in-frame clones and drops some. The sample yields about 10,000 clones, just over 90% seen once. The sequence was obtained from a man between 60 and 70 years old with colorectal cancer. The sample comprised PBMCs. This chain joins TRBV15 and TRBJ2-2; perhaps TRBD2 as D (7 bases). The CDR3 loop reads CATSRDRGATGELFF. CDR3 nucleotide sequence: TGTGCCACCAGCAGAGATCGGGGGGCCACCGGGGAGCTGTTTTTT.